A single sample gave rise to the 30 T cell receptor beta chains below, sequenced in a study of T cells in Graves' hyperthyroidism and ophthalmopathy. Authors of the study amplified TCR beta CDR3 regions from RNA transcripts. During a first-round RT-PCR of the TCR CDR3, the HTBI primer set was used. TCRdb reprocessed the multiplex PCR reads via MiXCR and lists one record per CDR3 protein. The sample lists hundreds of thousands of distinct CDR3 sequences; roughly 13% were seen once. The specimen sequenced was blood. The receptors derive from a woman in her late teens or twenties with Graves' hyperthyroidism.

This chain joins TRBV12-3 or TRBV12-4 and TRBJ2-1; TRBD2 aligns across 13 bases. There are 15 residues in the CDR3. Trimming cost V 6 bases and J 7 bases; bases outside gene matches: 6. CDR3 region: CASSSLTSGRNEQFF. The CDR3 nucleotides read TGTGCCAGCAGCTCTCTGACTAGCGGGAGGAATGAGCAGTTCTTC.

This clonotype has a count of ten or more. The V call is TRBV20-1, the J call TRBJ1-4; D may be TRBD1 (5 bases). The CDR3 loop spans 12 amino acids. V dropped 5 bases and J dropped 8 bases, with 12 bases sitting between them. Germline V gene sequence: CDR1 DFQATT, CDR2 SNEGSKA (reference sequence). The CDR3 loop is CSAAQGQEKLFF. The CDR3 nucleotides are TGCAGTGCTGCCCAGGGTCAGGAAAAACTGTTTTTT.

The table lists this clonotype with a few counts. The chain recombines TRBV7-9 with TRBJ2-7; 10 bases line up with TRBD1. CDR1 SEHNR and CDR2 FQNEAQ come from the germline V gene (reference sequence). Unmatched junction bases numbered 6, after V lost 2 bases and J lost 5 bases. The CDR3 is 15 amino acids. This CDR3 is CASSLLGQGGHEQYF. The CDR3 coding sequence is TGTGCCAGCAGCTTACTAGGACAGGGGGGCCACGAGCAGTACTTC.

This clonotype has ten or more counts. The V gene is TRBV12-3 or TRBV12-4, the J gene TRBJ2-1, with D perhaps being TRBD1 or TRBD2 (5 bases each). The germline V and J ends were trimmed by 4 bases and 3 bases, with 13 bases remaining between them. This CDR3 comprises 15 residues. CDR3 nucleotides: TGTGCCAGCAGTTCCCGGGACGCCGTCTACAATGAGCAGTTCTTC. This encodes CASSSRDAVYNEQFF.

This clonotype was seen repeatedly, ten times or more. This chain links TRBV11-2 with TRBJ1-1; D gene ambiguous. CDR1 SGHAT and CDR2 FQNNGV come from the germline V gene. The V end was cut by 7 bases, the J end by 5 bases, with 14 bases between. The CDR3 has 13 amino acids. In nucleotides, the CDR3 is TGTGCCAGCACCCAAGAGTCCGGGACTGAAGCTTTCTTT. Amino acid sequence: CASTQESGTEAFF. Full variable domain (missing parts from reference TRBV11-2 and TRBJ1-1): EAGVAQSPRYKIIEKRQSVAFWCNPISGHATLYWYQQILGQGPKLLIQFQNNGVVDDSQLPKDRFSAERLKGVDSTLKIQPAKLEDSAVYLCASTQESGTEAFFGQGTRLTVV.

Concerning this clonotype: This may be a read error: a much more frequent sequence differs by one nucleotide. The conserved final phenylalanine or tryptophan is absent from the CDR3, which likely points to a read error. The chain combines TRBV12-3 or TRBV12-4 with TRBJ1-6, with D tentatively TRBD1 (6 bases). This CDR3 has 14 residues. V was cut by 2 bases and J by 7 bases, with 9 bases left in between. Here the CDR3 DNA reads TGTGCCAGCAGTTTACAGGGGAAGAATTCACCCCTCCACGTT. Its translation: CASSLQGKNSPLHV.

Concerning this clonotype itself: This clone may be a read error of a much larger clone one base away. DNA for the CDR3: TGTGCCAGCGGACCTGGTGCAGGACCCACAGATACGCAGTATTTT. Translating gives CASGPGAGPTDTQYF. V and J are TRBV7-2 and TRBJ2-3, with D hard to call. The germline V gene encodes CDR1 SGHTA and CDR2 FQGNSA. The V and J ends lost 8 bases and 2 bases respectively, with 17 bases between them. This CDR3 is 15 amino acids long.

The chain couples TRBV3-1 to TRBJ2-3; 11 nucleotides agree with TRBD2. Trimming cost V 0 bases and J 2 bases; bases outside gene matches: 16. The germline gives CDR1 LGHDT, CDR2 YNNKEL (reference sequence). CDR3 size: 21 residues. The CDR3, as DNA: TGTGCCAGCAGCCAAGAATGGTATCTGGAGCCTAGCGGGAGGTTCACAGATACGCAGTATTTT. Amino acids: CASSQEWYLEPSGRFTDTQYF.

The rearrangement uses TRBV25-1 and TRBJ1-1; 9 bases fit TRBD1. After removal of 5 bases from V and 6 bases from J, the junction contained 10 bases not matched to a gene. CDR1 MGHDK and CDR2 SYGVNS come from the germline V gene. The CDR3 is 15 residues long. As DNA, the CDR3 is TGTGCCAGCAGTCCCTGGACAGGGGAGATGGCTGAAGCTTTCTTT. This codes for CASSPWTGEMAEAFF.

The V gene is TRBV6-1, the J gene TRBJ2-1; TRBD2 agrees at 7 bases. V was pared by 7 bases and J by 9 bases, with 6 bases of the junction left unmatched. The CDR3 is made up of 12 amino acids. The germline CDR1 and CDR2 sequences are MNHNS and SASEGT. CDR3 bases: TGTGCCAGCACCATGGGAGGGTTTGAGCAGTTCTTC. Encoded protein: CASTMGGFEQFF.

This clonotype was seen only a few times. V is TRBV20-1 and J is TRBJ2-2; D gene ambiguous. V dropped 0 bases and J dropped 2 bases, with 13 bases sitting between them. CDR1 and CDR2 (germline): DFQATT, SNEGSKA (reference sequence). The CDR3 has 16 amino acids. The CDR3 is CSAREGRHSNTGELFF. The CDR3 nucleotides read TGCAGTGCTAGAGAAGGACGGCACTCAAACACCGGGGAGCTGTTTTTT.

This clonotype has a count of ten or more. The rearrangement joins TRBV28 to TRBJ2-3; D gene unclear. Per the germline V gene, CDR1 is MDHEN and CDR2 is SYDVKM. The CDR3 is made up of 12 amino acids. V lost 6 bases to trimming and J lost 3 bases, with 7 bases between them. The CDR3 loop is CASSPGTDTQYF. As DNA, the CDR3 is TGTGCCAGCAGCCCCGGGACAGATACGCAGTATTTT.

The sample holds many counts of this clonotype. J is TRBJ2-7 and V is TRBV30, with 12 bases identical to TRBD2. Germline trimming cut 1 base from V and 2 bases from J; bases unmatched to any gene: 9. Germline assignment: CDR1 GTSNPN and CDR2 SVGIG (reference sequence). The CDR3 has 17 amino acids. The CDR3 here is CAWSESSGRAGTYEQYF. CDR3 DNA: TGTGCCTGGAGTGAGTCTAGCGGGAGGGCCGGAACCTACGAGCAGTACTTC.

The table lists this clonotype with a count of one. This chain links TRBV27 with TRBJ2-6; D may be TRBD2 (5 bases). This CDR3 is built from 15 residues. V lost 8 bases and J lost 4, with 15 bases in between. The germline CDR1 and CDR2 sequences are MNHEY and SMNVEV (reference sequence). In DNA form, the CDR3 reads TGTGCCAGCCGCCCTAGCCCGTCGGGGGCCAACGTCCTGACTTTC. As protein: CASRPSPSGANVLTF. Complete variable domain (other parts from reference TRBV27 and TRBJ2-6): EAQVTQNPRYLITVTGKKLTVTCSQNMNHEYMSWYRQDPGLGLRQIYYSMNVEVTDKGDVPEGYKVSRKEKRNFPLILESPSPNQTSLYFCASRPSPSGANVLTFGAGSRLTVL.

This clonotype was detected once. The CDR3 here is CASKTAAGETETQYF. CDR3 DNA: TGTGCCAGCAAGACCGCAGCGGGAGAGACGGAGACCCAGTACTTC. The chain employs TRBV28 and TRBJ2-5; 8 bases agree with TRBD2. Trimming took 7 bases from V and 5 from J; bases not matched to a gene: 12. The V gene's germline CDR1 is MDHEN and CDR2 SYDVKM. The CDR3 has 15 residues.

The chain couples TRBV5-6 to TRBJ2-1, with 7 bases aligning to TRBD2. The CDR3 covers 13 residues. The V segment lost 4 bases and the J segment 6 bases; nucleotides outside the gene matches: 4. Germline CDR1 and CDR2: SGHDT and YYEEEE. CDR3 sequence: CASSRGLGNEQFF. The CDR3 DNA reads TGTGCCAGCAGCCGCGGACTAGGCAATGAGCAGTTCTTC.

This clonotype was seen at least ten times. The chain employs TRBV7-9 and TRBJ2-5, with 7 bases fitting TRBD2. Germline V CDR1 and CDR2: SEHNR, FQNEAQ (reference sequence). This CDR3 comprises 16 residues. Trimming at V came to 5 bases and at J to 1 base, leaving 10 bases not matched to a gene. CDR3 amino acids: CASSLLGGEAQETQYF. The CDR3 region has the DNA TGTGCCAGCAGCCTCCTTGGGGGGGAAGCCCAAGAGACCCAGTACTTC. Combining the CDR3 with reference TRBV7-9 and TRBJ2-5 gives the whole variable domain DTGVSQNPRHKITKRGQNVTFRCDPISEHNRLYWYRQTLGQGPEFLTYFQNEAQLEKSRLLSDRFSAERPKGSFSTLEIQRTEQGDSAMYLCASSLLGGEAQETQYFGPGTRLLVL.

The sample holds many counts of this clonotype. V gene TRBV12-3 or TRBV12-4 combines with J gene TRBJ2-2, with D possibly being TRBD1 or TRBD2 (6 bases each). The CDR3 is 14 residues long. Trimming cost V 3 bases and J 5 bases, with 10 bases left between them. CDR3 sequence: CASSLGGQTGELFF. The DNA for the CDR3 is TGTGCCAGCAGTTTGGGGGGCCAAACCGGGGAGCTGTTTTTT.

This clonotype appeared many times. The V call is TRBV12-3 or TRBV12-4, the J call TRBJ1-1, with 7 bases matching TRBD1. CDR3 length: 13 amino acids. Germline trimming cut 4 bases from V and 3 bases from J; bases unmatched to any gene: 2. The CDR3 DNA is TGTGCCAGCAGTTCCACAGGGGACACTGAAGCTTTCTTT. Amino acid sequence: CASSSTGDTEAFF.

The count of this clonotype is one. The V and J genes are TRBV7-9 and TRBJ1-6; D is unresolved. The V gene's germline CDR1 is SEHNR and CDR2 FQNEAQ (reference sequence). The CDR3 is made up of 15 amino acids. Trimming pared 0 bases from V and 10 bases from J, leaving 13 bases between. The DNA of the CDR3 is TGTGCCAGCAGCTTAGCGCTTGACGGACGCTCACCCCTCCACTTT. This translates into CASSLALDGRSPLHF.

Concerning this clonotype itself: A much larger clone differs by one base, so this may be a read error. In nucleotides, the CDR3 is TGCAGTGCTGGAAGCGGACAGGGGGCTATGAATGAGCAGTTCTTC. The encoded protein is CSAGSGQGAMNEQFF. J is TRBJ2-1 and V is TRBV20-1, with 11 positions matching TRBD1. Germline CDR1 DFQATT, CDR2 SNEGSKA (reference sequence). Trimming took 5 bases from V and 7 from J; bases not matched to a gene: 10. The CDR3 has 15 residues.

This clonotype has a count of ten or more. J is TRBJ2-3 and V is TRBV20-1; possibly TRBD1 or TRBD2 for D (5 bases each). The V gene lost 6 bases and the J gene lost 9 bases, with 16 bases spanning the gap. The CDR3 covers 12 residues. CDR1 DFQATT and CDR2 SNEGSKA come from the germline V gene (reference sequence). CDR3 in amino acids: CSARPPGPTQYF. The CDR3 DNA follows: TGCAGTGCCAGACCTCCGGGACCAACGCAGTATTTT.

This clonotype was found many times. This chain joins TRBV20-1 and TRBJ1-2; 9 bases fit TRBD1. CDR1 is DFQATT and CDR2 is SNEGSKA in the germline V gene (reference sequence). J was trimmed by 2 bases and V by 6 bases; bases with no gene match: 10. The CDR3 length is 15 residues. The CDR3 DNA follows: TGCAGTGCCACCCCGAGACAGGGGGACAACTATGGCTACACCTTC. Amino acids: CSATPRQGDNYGYTF.

The chain couples TRBV24-1 to TRBJ2-5, with D unclear. V was shortened by 2 bases and J by 4 bases, with 10 bases between the two germline ends. The CDR3 covers 14 residues. Per germline, CDR1 KGHDR and CDR2 SFDVKD. The chain's CDR3 is CATSDSKISETQYF. CDR3 coding DNA: TGTGCCACCAGTGATTCAAAGATCTCAGAGACCCAGTACTTC.

This clonotype showed up many times. The chain joins TRBV12-3 or TRBV12-4 to TRBJ2-5; D assignment may be TRBD1 or TRBD2 (6 bases each). The CDR3 extends over 15 amino acids. With 3 bases removed from V and 3 bases from J, the gap between germline ends came to 14 bases. As DNA, the CDR3 is TGTGCCAGCAGTTTCGGGGGCGGGAACGAAGAGACCCAGTACTTC. This gives the protein CASSFGGGNEETQYF.

In this sample, this clonotype turned up many times. The chain recombines TRBV25-1 with TRBJ1-6, with D possibly being TRBD1 (6 bases). The CDR3 is made up of 19 amino acids. The germline V and J ends were trimmed by 2 bases and 0 bases, with 17 bases remaining between them. CDR1 and CDR2 (germline): MGHDK, SYGVNS. In nucleotides, the CDR3 is TGTGCCAGCAGTGAAGGGGGGGCAGGGAGGAGCTCCTATAATTCACCCCTCCACTTT. Translation gives CASSEGGAGRSSYNSPLHF.

The chain employs TRBV6-1 and TRBJ1-2; no clear D gene. Trimming stripped 6 bases from V and 6 bases from J, with 14 bases between. The CDR3 covers 13 residues. Germline CDR1 MNHNS, CDR2 SASEGT. The CDR3 nucleotides read TGTGCCAGCAGCCCCGGGAGGTTCCATGGCTACACCTTC. It translates to CASSPGRFHGYTF.

This clonotype was seen repeatedly, ten times or more. The chain joins TRBV30 to TRBJ1-4, with TRBD1 matching over 7 bases. Germline CDR1 and CDR2: GTSNPN and SVGIG (reference sequence). Trimming removed 2 bases from V and 0 bases from J; junction bases left unmatched: 3. The CDR3 length is 15 residues. CDR3 residues: CAWSIGQATNEKLFF. The CDR3 DNA is TGTGCCTGGAGTATCGGACAGGCAACTAATGAAAAACTGTTTTTT.

This clonotype showed up just a few times. This sequence joins TRBV19 and TRBJ1-1; unclear D gene. The CDR3 loop spans 14 amino acids. V dropped 10 bases and J dropped 5 bases, with 20 bases sitting between them. CDR1 LNHDA and CDR2 SQIVND come from the germline V gene (reference sequence). CDR3 residues: CATEPRARGTEAFF. Written as DNA, the CDR3 is TGTGCCACTGAACCCCGGGCCCGAGGGACTGAAGCTTTCTTT.

There are many counts of this clonotype. V usage is TRBV3-1 and J usage is TRBJ1-2; D perhaps matches TRBD1 (5 bases). CDR1 and CDR2 (germline): LGHDT, YNNKEL (reference sequence). The CDR3 is 15 amino acids. V lost 2 bases and J 3 bases, leaving 13 bases between the germline ends. This CDR3 reads CASSQSARDYYGYTF. The CDR3 DNA follows: TGTGCCAGCAGCCAATCCGCCCGGGACTACTATGGCTACACCTTC. The full variable domain, rest sourced from reference TRBV3-1 and TRBJ1-2, is DTAVSQTPKYLVTQMGNDKSIKCEQNLGHDTMYWYKQDSKKFLKIMFSYNNKELIINETVPNRFSPKSPDKAHLNLHINSLELGDSAVYFCASSQSARDYYGYTFGSGTRLTVV.